The entry below gives a single T cell receptor beta chain sequence along with its context. This sample was taken from a study of blood T cell repertoires in COVID-19. Across the study: Italy, Spain and the United States were the sources of the convalescent and acute COVID-19 samples. Nucleic acid was either cDNA or gDNA, and it came from T cells, B-cell-depleted T cells, or PBMCs.

In the original analysis: The authors estimated nucleated cell counts from reference gene primer amplification. The assay was immunoSEQ multiplex PCR, and TCRdb's table has in-frame clones only and misses some. V, J and clone size were drawn from that table, and D and trimming were deduced from the DNA. The data contain 90,000 or so clones, about 85% of them singletons. This CDR3 is built from 17 residues. Germline V gene lookup returns CDR1 MGHDK and CDR2 SYGVNS. V lost 3 bases to trimming and J lost 7 bases, with 22 bases between them. The sequencing sample was made of peripheral blood. The TCR comes from a man in his 60s with acute or convalescent COVID-19. This rearrangement joins TRBV25-1 to TRBJ1-5; D possibly corresponds to TRBD1 (5 bases). CDR3 bases: TGTGCCAGCAGTGATAGTCGTTTAGGAACGGAGGGGCAGCCCCAGCATTTT. Its protein product is CASSDSRLGTEGQPQHF.